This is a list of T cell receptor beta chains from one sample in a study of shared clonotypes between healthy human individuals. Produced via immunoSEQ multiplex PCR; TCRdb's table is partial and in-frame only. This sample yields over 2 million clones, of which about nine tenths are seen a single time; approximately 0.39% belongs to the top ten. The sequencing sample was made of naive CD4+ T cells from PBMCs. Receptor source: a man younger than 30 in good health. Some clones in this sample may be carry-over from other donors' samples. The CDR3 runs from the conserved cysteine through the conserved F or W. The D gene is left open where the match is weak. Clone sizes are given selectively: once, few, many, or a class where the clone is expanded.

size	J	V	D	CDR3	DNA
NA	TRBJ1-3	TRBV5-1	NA	CASSPHSDSGNTIYF	TGCGCCAGCAGCCCCCATTCGGACTCTGGAAACACCATATATTTT
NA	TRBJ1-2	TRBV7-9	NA	CASSPRLSAEGIAF	TGTGCCAGCAGCCCTAGACTCTCGGCAGAGGGAATCGCCTTC
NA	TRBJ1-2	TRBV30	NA	CAWDRTYDGYTF	TGTGCCTGGGACAGGACCTATGATGGCTACACCTTC
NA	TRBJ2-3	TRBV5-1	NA	CASRHTDTQYF	TGCGCCAGCAGACACACAGATACGCAGTATTTT
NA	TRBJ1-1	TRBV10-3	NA	CAISDSAGREAFF	TGTGCCATCAGTGACTCGGCCGGCCGTGAAGCTTTCTTT
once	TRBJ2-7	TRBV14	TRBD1	CASSPGPGQGSYEQYF	TGTGCCAGCAGCCCAGGGCCGGGACAGGGTTCTTACGAGCAGTACTTC
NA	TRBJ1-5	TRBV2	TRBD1	CASSVGTGNQPQHF	TGTGCCAGCAGTGTCGGGACAGGCAATCAGCCCCAGCATTTT
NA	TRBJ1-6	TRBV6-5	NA	CASSYGGDSPLHF	TGTGCCAGCAGTTACGGGGGGGATTCACCCCTCCACTTT
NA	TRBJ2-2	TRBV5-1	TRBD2	CASSSLAGVNTGELFF	TGCGCCAGCAGCTCACTAGCGGGGGTGAACACCGGGGAGCTGTTTTTT
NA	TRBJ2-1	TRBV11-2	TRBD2	CASSLDGTSGISSNEQFF	TGTGCCAGCAGCTTAGACGGGACTAGCGGGATCAGTTCCAATGAGCAGTTCTTC
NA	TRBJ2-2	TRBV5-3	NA	CARRYVNTGPRGDTGELFF	TGTGCCAGAAGGTACGTGAACACCGGGCCCCGAGGCGACACCGGGGAGCTGTTTTTT
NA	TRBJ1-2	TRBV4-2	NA	CASSQEGRMRASYGYTF	TGTGCCAGCAGCCAAGAGGGGCGGATGAGGGCGAGCTATGGCTACACCTTC
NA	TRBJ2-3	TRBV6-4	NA	CASSAPAGYGTDTQYF	TGTGCCAGCAGTGCACCGGCGGGATATGGTACAGATACGCAGTATTTT
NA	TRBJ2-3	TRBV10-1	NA	CASSSWRGRTDTQYF	TGCGCCAGCAGCTCGTGGAGGGGGAGGACAGATACGCAGTATTTT
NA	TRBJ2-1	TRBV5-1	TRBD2	CASSLAPLAGGALDEQFF	TGCGCCAGCAGCTTGGCCCCCCTAGCGGGAGGGGCACTGGATGAGCAGTTCTTC
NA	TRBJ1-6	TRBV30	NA	CAWSVSRVVGESNSPLHF	TGTGCCTGGAGTGTAAGTCGTGTCGTGGGGGAATCGAATTCACCCCTCCACTTT
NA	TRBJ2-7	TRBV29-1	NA	CSVEDRRSTGAYEQYF	TGCAGCGTTGAAGATCGAAGGTCCACGGGGGCCTACGAGCAGTACTTC
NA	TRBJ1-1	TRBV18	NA	CASSPSGNWGTEAFF	TGTGCCAGCTCACCATCAGGGAATTGGGGCACTGAAGCTTTCTTT
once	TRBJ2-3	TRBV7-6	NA	CASSSLASTDTQYF	TGTGCCAGCAGCTCCCTGGCTAGCACAGATACGCAGTATTTT
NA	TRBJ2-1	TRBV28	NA	CASKWVGSYNEQFF	TGTGCCAGCAAGTGGGTCGGCTCCTACAATGAGCAGTTCTTC
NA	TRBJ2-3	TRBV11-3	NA	CASSLRTTDTQYF	TGTGCCAGCAGCCTTCGGACCACAGATACGCAGTATTTT
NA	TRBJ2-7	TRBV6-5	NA	CASSYNGASPYEQYF	TGTGCCAGCAGTTACAATGGTGCATCCCCCTACGAGCAGTACTTC
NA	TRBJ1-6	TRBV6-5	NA	CASGLGGAASAPLHF	TGTGCCAGCGGCCTCGGTGGGGCCGCCAGTGCACCCCTCCACTTT
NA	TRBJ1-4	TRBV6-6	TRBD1	CASSVDRDNEKLFF	TGTGCCAGCAGTGTCGACAGGGATAATGAAAAACTGTTTTTT
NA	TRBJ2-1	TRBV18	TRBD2	CASSPSGLAGGSYNEQFF	TGTGCCAGCTCACCATCGGGACTAGCGGGAGGGTCGTACAATGAGCAGTTCTTC
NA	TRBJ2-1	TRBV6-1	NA	CASSAVGDEQFF	TGTGCCAGCAGTGCGGTGGGTGATGAGCAGTTCTTC
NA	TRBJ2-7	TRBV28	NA	CASRQPVGYEQYF	TGTGCCAGCAGACAACCGGTTGGGTACGAGCAGTACTTC